The 27 T cell receptor beta chains below come from one sample, sequenced in a study of identifying expanded T cells in peripheral blood. Sequencing used immunoSEQ multiplex PCR; TCRdb keeps in-frame clones, though not all of them. Found here are 70,000 or so clones, 90% of them singletons; the top ten hold roughly 3%. The sample comprised blood. These receptors all come from a person aged 18-70 years in good health.

The chain couples TRBV18 to TRBJ1-1, with 8 bases matching TRBD1. The CDR3 contains 14 residues. V was clipped by 6 bases and J by 0 bases; unmatched bases: 3. CDR1 and CDR2 from the germline V gene are KGHSH and LQKENI. CDR3 loop: CASSDRGVNTEAFF. The DNA of the CDR3 is TGTGCCAGCTCCGACAGGGGTGTGAACACTGAAGCTTTCTTT.

J is TRBJ1-1 and V is TRBV27; possible D gene TRBD1, 5 bases. Per germline, CDR1 MNHEY and CDR2 SMNVEV (reference sequence). Trimming removed 1 base at V and 0 bases at J, with 12 bases between. The length of the CDR3 is 16 residues. The CDR3: CASSLLAPGLNTEAFF. The CDR3, as DNA: TGTGCCAGCAGTTTATTGGCCCCAGGGTTGAACACTGAAGCTTTCTTT.

This chain links TRBV6-5 with TRBJ1-3; a possible D gene is TRBD1 (5 bases). The germline V gene encodes CDR1 MNHEY and CDR2 SVGAGI. This CDR3 contains 11 residues. Trimming pared 7 bases from V and 6 bases from J, leaving 7 bases between. In DNA, the CDR3 is TGTGCCAGCACCGGGGCAAACACCATATATTTT. As protein: CASTGANTIYF.

The rearrangement uses TRBV7-9 and TRBJ1-1; possibly TRBD1 for D (6 bases). The V gene's germline CDR1 is SEHNR and CDR2 FQNEAQ (reference sequence). This CDR3 has 12 amino acids. The V and J ends lost 4 bases and 7 bases respectively, with 10 bases between them. In DNA, the CDR3 is TGTGCCAGCAGCTCCGGACAGTTTGAAGCTTTCTTT. Its protein is CASSSGQFEAFF. The variable domain in full, completed from reference TRBV7-9 and TRBJ1-1, reads DTGVSQNPRHKITKRGQNVTFRCDPISEHNRLYWYRQTLGQGPEFLTYFQNEAQLEKSRLLSDRFSAERPKGSFSTLEIQRTEQGDSAMYLCASSSGQFEAFFGQGTRLTVV.

The CDR3 loop reads CASSSQKGQGSTDTQYF. In DNA form, the CDR3 reads TGTGCCAGCAGCTCACAGAAGGGACAGGGCTCGACAGATACGCAGTATTTT. This chain uses TRBV7-9 with TRBJ2-3, with 9 bases fitting TRBD1. Germline-derived CDR1 and CDR2 are SEHNR and FQNEAQ (reference sequence). The CDR3 has 17 amino acids. Trimming at V came to 4 bases and at J to 3 bases, leaving 11 bases not matched to a gene.

The gene calls are TRBV19 and TRBJ1-2, with 7 bases that match TRBD1. This CDR3 has 16 residues. V dropped 7 bases and J dropped 4; count of bases not matched to a gene: 15. From germline, CDR1 is LNHDA and CDR2 SQIVND (reference sequence). CDR3 sequence reads: CASTNTPTGTGYGYTF. The CDR3 nucleotides read TGTGCCAGTACCAACACCCCGACAGGGACGGGCTATGGCTACACCTTC. Together with reference TRBV19 and TRBJ1-2, the CDR3 gives the full variable domain: DGGITQSPKYLFRKEGQNVTLSCEQNLNHDAMYWYRQDPGQGLRLIYYSQIVNDFQKGDIAEGYSVSREKKESFPLTVTSAQKNPTAFYLCASTNTPTGTGYGYTFGSGTRLTVV.

V usage is TRBV18 and J usage is TRBJ2-7, with TRBD2 as a possible D gene (6 bases). Germline CDR1 reads KGHSH; CDR2 reads LQKENI. V was clipped by 3 bases and J by 0 bases, with 12 bases between them. The CDR3 has 15 amino acids. For the CDR3, the DNA is TGTGCCAGCTCACCCAGCGGGCCAGCCTCCTACGAGCAGTACTTC. Its protein product is CASSPSGPASYEQYF.

The DNA for the CDR3 is TGTGCCAGCAGGGGACTAACAGGGGGTCTCACCAATGAGCAGTTCTTC. Translated: CASRGLTGGLTNEQFF. The chain combines TRBV2 with TRBJ2-1; the D gene is possibly TRBD1 (8 bases). The V end lost 6 bases, the J end lost 6 bases, and 21 bases lay between the germline ends. Germline V gene sequence: CDR1 SNHLY, CDR2 FYNNEI. The CDR3 has 16 residues.

In this sample, this clone turned up once. The chain uses TRBV4-2 and TRBJ2-7; D perhaps matches TRBD1 (5 bases). The CDR3 loop spans 15 amino acids. Trimming stripped 4 bases from V and 4 bases from J, with 17 bases between. Germline values: CDR1 LGHNA, CDR2 YNFKEQ. CDR3: CASSRWLGDEYEQYF. The CDR3 DNA sequence: TGTGCCAGCAGCCGTTGGCTAGGGGATGAGTACGAGCAGTACTTC.

The genes are TRBV2 and TRBJ2-7; tentatively, D is TRBD1 (6 bases). The CDR3 length is 14 residues. The ends were cut back, 3 bases at V and 2 bases at J, with 11 bases in the middle. Per the germline V gene, CDR1 is SNHLY and CDR2 is FYNNEI. The CDR3 here is CASSEPRGPYEQYF. CDR3 sequence (DNA): TGTGCCAGCAGTGAGCCCAGGGGCCCCTACGAGCAGTACTTC. The whole variable domain, remainder taken from reference TRBV2 and TRBJ2-7, is EPEVTQTPSHQVTQMGQEVILRCVPISNHLYFYWYRQILGQKVEFLVSFYNNEISEKSEIFDDQFSVERPDGSNFTLKIRSTKLEDSAMYFCASSEPRGPYEQYFGPGTRLTVT.

The chain is built from TRBV25-1 and TRBJ2-2, with a tentative D call TRBD1 (5 bases). The CDR3 covers 14 residues. With 5 bases removed from V and 2 bases from J, the gap between germline ends came to 9 bases. Looked up from germline, CDR1 is MGHDK and CDR2 is SYGVNS. CDR3: CASSQQANTGELFF. In DNA, the CDR3 is TGTGCCAGCAGTCAACAGGCTAACACCGGGGAGCTGTTTTTT.

This clone was detected only a few times. The chain couples TRBV19 to TRBJ1-2; a possible D gene is TRBD1 (6 bases). V dropped 6 bases and J dropped 2 bases, with 10 bases sitting between them. The CDR3 runs to 13 residues. The germline gives CDR1 LNHDA, CDR2 SQIVND (reference sequence). In nucleotides, the CDR3 is TGTGCCAGTAGGACGGACAGAAACTATGGCTACACCTTC. Amino acid sequence: CASRTDRNYGYTF.

The V call is TRBV7-2, the J call TRBJ2-3, with 8 nucleotides matching TRBD2. The CDR3 is made up of 15 amino acids. The V segment lost 5 bases and the J segment 0 bases; nucleotides outside the gene matches: 4. Looked up from germline, CDR1 is SGHTA and CDR2 is FQGNSA. The CDR3 nucleotides read TGTGCCAGCAGCACCCGGGGGGGTAGCACAGATACGCAGTATTTT. It yields the protein CASSTRGGSTDTQYF.

The chain couples TRBV28 to TRBJ1-5; possibly TRBD1 for D (6 bases). Germline V CDR1 and CDR2: MDHEN, SYDVKM. CDR3 length equals 15 residues. The V and J ends lost 7 bases and 1 base respectively, with 14 bases between them. The CDR3 sequence is CASTRTGLSNQPQHF. As DNA, the CDR3 is TGTGCCAGCACTAGAACAGGGTTAAGCAATCAGCCCCAGCATTTT.

The chain uses TRBV28 and TRBJ2-5, with 7 positions matching TRBD1. The CDR3 length is 11 residues. From germline, CDR1 is MDHEN and CDR2 SYDVKM. CDR3 nucleotides: TGTTACGACAGGGACCAAGAGACCCAGTACTTC. Its protein product is CYDRDQETQYF. The full variable domain, in which reference TRBV28 and TRBJ2-5 provide the parts outside the CDR3, is DVKVTQSSRYLVKRTGEKVFLECVQDMDHENMFWYRQDPGLGLRLIYFSYDVKMKEKGDIPEGYSVSREKKERFSLILESASTNQTSMYLCYDRDQETQYFGPGTRLLVL.

This rearrangement joins TRBV20-1 to TRBJ2-5; the D gene is possibly TRBD2 (5 bases). The CDR3 has 11 residues. Germline-derived CDR1 and CDR2 are DFQATT and SNEGSKA (reference sequence). The CDR3 nucleotides read TGCGGGCCCCTAGCACAGGAGACCCAGTACTTC. This translates into CGPLAQETQYF.

The V call is TRBV30, the J call TRBJ2-7; perhaps TRBD1 as D (6 bases). The CDR3 spans 11 residues. Germline loops: CDR1 GTSNPN, CDR2 SVGIG (reference sequence). The V end lost 4 bases, the J end lost 6 bases, and 10 bases lay between the germline ends. The CDR3 sequence: CAWTSGVEQYF. The DNA for the CDR3 is TGTGCCTGGACTTCAGGGGTCGAGCAGTACTTC.

The V and J genes are TRBV6-6 and TRBJ1-1; D possibly corresponds to TRBD1 (5 bases). The germline V gene encodes CDR1 MNHNY and CDR2 SVGAGI (reference sequence). The V end was cut by 6 bases, the J end by 9 bases, with 23 bases between. This CDR3 is 15 amino acids long. The CDR3 region is CASSPRALSGTQAFF. The DNA for the CDR3 is TGTGCCAGCAGCCCCAGAGCCTTATCCGGGACTCAAGCTTTCTTT.

The chain combines TRBV14 with TRBJ2-3, with TRBD2 identical over 9 bases. The length of the CDR3 is 14 residues. The V gene end was trimmed by 4 bases and the J gene end by 4 bases; junction bases not matched to a gene: 3. Germline CDR1 and CDR2: SGHDN and FVKESK. The CDR3 protein is CASSPGLASDTQYF. The CDR3 nucleotides are TGTGCCAGCAGCCCGGGACTAGCTTCAGATACGCAGTATTTT.

The chain has TRBV6-5 and TRBJ2-7; TRBD1 matches 7 bases. The CDR3 has 13 amino acids. Germline loops: CDR1 MNHEY, CDR2 SVGAGI. V lost 7 bases to trimming and J lost 2 bases; unmatched junction nucleotides: 5. This CDR3 reads CASNLQGTYEQYF. As DNA, the CDR3 is TGTGCCAGCAACTTACAGGGGACCTACGAGCAGTACTTC.

The J gene is TRBJ2-5, the V gene TRBV10-1; perhaps TRBD2 as D (6 bases). V dropped 0 bases and J dropped 7 bases, with 18 bases sitting between them. The CDR3 loop spans 16 amino acids. Germline V gene lookup returns CDR1 WNHNN and CDR2 SYGVQD (reference sequence). The CDR3 nucleotides are TGCGCCAGCAGTGAGTCGACGGGACTCGGAGGAAGGACCCAGTACTTC. Residues: CASSESTGLGGRTQYF.

V and J are TRBV9 and TRBJ2-3; D is uncertain. The CDR3 is made up of 15 amino acids. Germline V gives CDR1 SGDLS, CDR2 YYNGEE. Trimming cost V 0 bases and J 0 bases, with 8 bases left between them. CDR3: CASSVASVSTDTQYF. The CDR3 bases are TGTGCCAGCAGCGTAGCCTCCGTAAGCACAGATACGCAGTATTTT.

The chain uses TRBV19 and TRBJ2-3, with TRBD2 matching over 9 bases. The V and J ends lost 3 bases and 5 bases, in that order; junction bases with no gene match: 6. CDR1 is LNHDA, CDR2 SQIVND, per germline (reference sequence). The CDR3 has 15 amino acids. As DNA, the CDR3 is TGTGCCAGTAGTATTGCGGGAGGGCCAGGAGATACGCAGTATTTT. Its protein product is CASSIAGGPGDTQYF.

The chain has TRBV5-5 and TRBJ1-2; 7 bases align to TRBD1. The CDR3 is 15 residues long. The ends lost 2 bases at V and 8 bases at J; junction bases unmatched: 12. Germline V CDR1 and CDR2: SGHKS, YYEKEE (reference sequence). This chain's CDR3 is CASSLTFRGERGYTF. The CDR3 DNA reads as TGTGCCAGCAGCTTAACCTTCAGGGGGGAACGGGGCTACACCTTC. Looking up the rest from reference TRBV5-5 and TRBJ1-2 gives the full variable domain: DAGVTQSPTHLIKTRGQQVTLRCSPISGHKSVSWYQQVLGQGPQFIFQYYEKEERGRGNFPDRFSARQFPNYSSELNVNALLLGDSALYLCASSLTFRGERGYTFGSGTRLTVV.

This chain links TRBV9 with TRBJ2-1; D could derive from TRBD1 or TRBD2 (5 bases each). Trimming left V 0 bases short and J 6 bases short, with 13 bases between. The CDR3 consists of 15 residues. CDR1 SGDLS and CDR2 YYNGEE come from the germline V gene. CDR3 in amino acids: CASSVGGPPLNEQFF. The CDR3 DNA reads as TGTGCCAGCAGCGTAGGGGGACCACCACTCAATGAGCAGTTCTTC.

This clone came up a few times. The chain joins TRBV4-3 to TRBJ2-1; TRBD2 is a possible D gene (6 bases). This CDR3 contains 15 residues. Between the trimmed V and J ends, which lost 1 base and 1 base, there was a span of 8 bases. The germline V gene encodes CDR1 LGHNA and CDR2 YSLEER. CDR3 sequence: CASSQGGGSYNEQFF. CDR3 bases: TGCGCCAGCAGCCAAGGTGGGGGGTCCTACAATGAGCAGTTCTTC.

The chain carries TRBV15 and TRBJ1-2; a possible D gene is TRBD1 (5 bases). V was clipped by 1 base and J by 8 bases, with 17 bases between them. The CDR3 consists of 15 residues. Per germline, CDR1 LNHNV and CDR2 YYDKDF (reference sequence). CDR3 sequence reads: CATSRGTPREGGYTF. CDR3 nucleotide sequence: TGTGCCACCAGCAGAGGTACCCCCAGGGAGGGGGGCTACACCTTC.